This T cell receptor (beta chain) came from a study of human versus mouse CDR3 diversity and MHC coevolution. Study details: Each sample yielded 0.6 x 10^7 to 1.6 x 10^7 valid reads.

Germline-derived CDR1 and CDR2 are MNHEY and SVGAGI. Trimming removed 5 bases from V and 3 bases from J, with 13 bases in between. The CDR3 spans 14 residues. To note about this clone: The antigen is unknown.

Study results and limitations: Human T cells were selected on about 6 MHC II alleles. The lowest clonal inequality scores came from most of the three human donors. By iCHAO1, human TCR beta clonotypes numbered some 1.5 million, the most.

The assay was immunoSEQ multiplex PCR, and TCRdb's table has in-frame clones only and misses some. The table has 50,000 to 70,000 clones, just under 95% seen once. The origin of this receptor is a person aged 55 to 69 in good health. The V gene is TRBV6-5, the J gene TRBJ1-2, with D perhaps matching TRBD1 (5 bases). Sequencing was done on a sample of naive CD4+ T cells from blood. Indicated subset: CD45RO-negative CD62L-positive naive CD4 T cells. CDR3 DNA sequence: TGTGCCAGCAGTCCATCCTGGGGGGACTATGGCTACACCTTC. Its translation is CASSPSWGDYGYTF.